The 12 T cell receptor beta chains below come from one sample, sequenced in a study of blood T cell repertoires in COVID-19. Generated by immunoSEQ multiplex PCR, the TCRdb table keeps only in-frame clones and is missing some. The top ten clones hold 8% to 10% of a sample with 150,000 to 200,000 clones, just over 85% of them seen once. Input material: peripheral blood. These TCRs come from a middle-aged man with active or convalescent COVID-19.

The J gene is TRBJ2-4, the V gene TRBV19; D might be TRBD1 (6 bases). The CDR3 consists of 15 residues. Germline CDR1 is LNHDA and CDR2 is SQIVND (reference sequence). V gave up 3 bases and J gave up 0 bases, with 9 bases separating them. The CDR3 region has the DNA TGTGCCAGTAGTATTACAGGGATAGCCAAAAACATTCAGTACTTC. Encoded protein: CASSITGIAKNIQYF.

The CDR3: CATQQPDQPQHF. The CDR3 DNA reads as TGTGCCACCCAACAACCTGATCAGCCCCAGCATTTT. V is TRBV24-1 and J is TRBJ1-5; the D is unclear. The CDR3 is 12 amino acids. The V and J ends lost 9 bases and 5 bases respectively, with 10 bases between them. CDR1 is KGHDR, CDR2 SFDVKD, per germline.

V is TRBV11-3 and J is TRBJ1-1; TRBD1 agrees at 7 bases. With 5 bases clipped from V and 0 bases from J, the junction kept 3 bases outside the gene matches. CDR1 is SGHNT, CDR2 YENEEA, per germline. This CDR3 contains 14 residues. The CDR3: CASSKGQMNTEAFF. The CDR3 DNA sequence: TGTGCCAGCAGCAAGGGACAGATGAACACTGAAGCTTTCTTT.

The count of this clone is one. V usage is TRBV5-1 and J usage is TRBJ1-1, with 9 bases matching TRBD1. V shed 7 bases and J 6 bases; nucleotides not matched to a gene: 10. This CDR3 has 14 amino acids. Germline-derived CDR1 and CDR2 are SGHRS and YFSETQ. CDR3 coding DNA: TGCGCCAGCTGGGGGGACAGGGCCCAGGCTGAAGCTTTCTTT. Translation gives CASWGDRAQAEAFF. Full variable domain (remainder filled in from reference TRBV5-1 and TRBJ1-1): KAGVTQTPRYLIKTRGQQVTLSCSPISGHRSVSWYQQTPGQGLQFLFEYFSETQRNKGNFPGRFSGRQFSNSRSEMNVSTLELGDSALYLCASWGDRAQAEAFFGQGTRLTVV.

This chain joins TRBV6-6 and TRBJ2-1, with TRBD2 matching 9 bases. Germline CDR1 and CDR2: MNHNY and SVGAGI (reference sequence). The CDR3 runs 15 residues. The ends lost 6 bases at V and 3 bases at J; junction bases unmatched: 6. For the CDR3, the DNA is TGTGCCAGCAGAGGAGCGGGAGGTAGCTACAATGAGCAGTTCTTC. Amino acid sequence: CASRGAGGSYNEQFF.

V usage is TRBV6-5 and J usage is TRBJ2-7, with D maybe TRBD2 (8 bases). Germline V gene lookup returns CDR1 MNHEY and CDR2 SVGAGI. Trimming took off 6 bases at V and 4 bases at J, with 19 bases between the two ends. The CDR3 length is 15 residues. Here the CDR3 DNA reads TGTGCCAGCAGCCGGGGGGGACAGTTTACTTACGAGCAGTACTTC. Amino acid sequence: CASSRGGQFTYEQYF.

This sequence joins TRBV7-2 and TRBJ2-5; 7 nucleotides match TRBD1. J was trimmed by 4 bases and V by 1 base; bases with no gene match: 6. Germline lookup yields CDR1 SGHTA and CDR2 FQGNSA. The CDR3 has 15 residues. CDR3 DNA: TGTGCCAGCAGCTTAGTAGGACAGGTTGGAGAGACCCAGTACTTC. This gives the protein CASSLVGQVGETQYF.

This clone appeared a few times. The genes are TRBV28 and TRBJ1-5, with D perhaps TRBD1 (6 bases). The germline CDR1 and CDR2 sequences are MDHEN and SYDVKM. The CDR3 contains 14 residues. Trimming cost V 5 bases and J 1 base, with 9 bases left between them. The CDR3 nucleotides read TGTGCCAGCAGTAAGGGACACAGCAATCAGCCCCAGCATTTT. Its protein product is CASSKGHSNQPQHF.

The V gene is TRBV7-3, the J gene TRBJ2-1; 9 bases agree with TRBD2. CDR1 SGHTA and CDR2 FQGTGA come from the germline V gene. Trimming took 0 bases from V and 7 from J; bases not matched to a gene: 7. There are 16 residues in the CDR3. The CDR3, as DNA: TGTGCCAGCAGCTTAACGGGCGCTAGCGGGGCTAATGAGCAGTTCTTC. Residues: CASSLTGASGANEQFF.

This rearrangement joins TRBV7-6 to TRBJ2-7; TRBD2 agrees at 9 bases. V was pared by 5 bases and J by 4 bases, with 9 bases of the junction left unmatched. Germline loops: CDR1 SGHVS, CDR2 FNYEAQ. The CDR3 consists of 15 residues. The CDR3 sequence is CASSPVASGAYEQYF. CDR3 nucleotide sequence: TGTGCCAGCAGCCCTGTGGCTAGCGGGGCTTACGAGCAGTACTTC.

This clone was seen a single time. This chain links TRBV27 with TRBJ1-5, with D perhaps matching TRBD1 (5 bases). Trimming stripped 5 bases from V and 10 bases from J, with 18 bases between. The CDR3 length is 14 residues. Germline CDR1 is MNHEY and CDR2 is SMNVEV (reference sequence). CDR3 loop: CASSLGQVGSPQHF. In DNA, the CDR3 is TGTGCCAGCAGTCTGGGGCAGGTTGGTAGTCCCCAGCATTTT.

The chain links TRBV5-4 to TRBJ2-7, with 10 bases fitting TRBD1. There are 16 residues in the CDR3. Per the germline V gene, CDR1 is SGHNT and CDR2 is YYREEE (reference sequence). V gave up 3 bases and J gave up 5 bases; unmatched junction bases: 11. CDR3 in DNA: TGTGCCAGCAGCTCTGGACAGGGGGGGGCTATTGACGAGCAGTACTTC. As protein: CASSSGQGGAIDEQYF.